A single sample is the source of the 15 T cell receptor beta chains below, sequenced in a study of lymphopenia after photon versus proton radiotherapy. Sequencing was performed with immunoSEQ multiplex PCR; in TCRdb, only in-frame clones are kept and a portion is missing. The sample consists of 55,000 to 70,000 clones, 80% to 95% of them appearing once. Material: peripheral blood, obtained from a patient treated with photon-based radiotherapy. The receptors shown here come from a woman aged 40-49 years with cholangiocarcinoma.

As DNA, the CDR3 is TGTGCCAGCAGCCAAGAAGTCAGGACTGAAGCTTTCTTT. Amino acids: CASSQEVRTEAFF. This chain connects TRBV14 to TRBJ1-1; the D is unclear. The CDR3 is 13 residues long. CDR1 and CDR2 from the germline V gene are SGHDN and FVKESK. Trimming removed 0 bases from V and 5 bases from J, with 7 bases in between.

V is TRBV7-9 and J is TRBJ1-4, with 11 bases fitting TRBD1. The CDR3 consists of 16 residues. Germline CDR1 SEHNR, CDR2 FQNEAQ (reference sequence). Trimming removed 6 bases from V and 2 bases from J; junction bases left unmatched: 5. The CDR3 region is CASSPGTGGTNEKLFF. DNA of the CDR3: TGTGCCAGCAGTCCCGGGACAGGGGGGACTAATGAAAAACTGTTTTTT. The full variable domain, completed using reference TRBV7-9 and TRBJ1-4, is DTGVSQNPRHKITKRGQNVTFRCDPISEHNRLYWYRQTLGQGPEFLTYFQNEAQLEKSRLLSDRFSAERPKGSFSTLEIQRTEQGDSAMYLCASSPGTGGTNEKLFFGSGTQLSVL.

The chain carries TRBV30 and TRBJ1-6; TRBD1 agrees at 8 bases. Germline assignment: CDR1 GTSNPN and CDR2 SVGIG (reference sequence). The CDR3 is 15 residues long. The junction had 5 bases not matched to a gene; V was cut back by 3 bases and J by 4 bases. CDR3 amino acids: CAWSQGALYNSPLHF. CDR3 in DNA: TGTGCCTGGAGCCAGGGGGCTTTATATAATTCACCCCTCCACTTT.

This CDR3 reads CASSLRTGGSYEQYF. Here the CDR3 DNA reads TGTGCCAGCAGCTTAAGGACAGGGGGATCCTACGAGCAGTACTTC. The chain recombines TRBV7-9 with TRBJ2-7, with 10 bases that match TRBD1. Germline CDR1 and CDR2: SEHNR and FQNEAQ (reference sequence). This CDR3 comprises 15 residues. V trimming: 2 bases; J trimming: 1 base; junction bases outside the gene matches: 2.

The chain links TRBV5-5 to TRBJ1-4, with D tentatively TRBD1 (6 bases). CDR1 is SGHKS, CDR2 YYEKEE, per germline (reference sequence). Trimming pared 4 bases from V and 5 bases from J, leaving 15 bases between. The length of the CDR3 is 15 residues. CDR3 protein: CASSLLKGENEKLFF. CDR3 nucleotides: TGTGCCAGCAGCCTGCTTAAGGGGGAGAATGAAAAACTGTTTTTT.

This chain connects TRBV9 to TRBJ2-5, with D unresolved. The V end was cut by 4 bases, the J end by 2 bases, with 12 bases between. Germline V lookup: CDR1 SGDLS, CDR2 YYNGEE. This CDR3 comprises 14 residues. CDR3 sequence: CASSISPSQETQYF. The CDR3, as DNA: TGTGCCAGCAGCATTAGCCCATCTCAAGAGACCCAGTACTTC.

V gene TRBV6-1 combines with J gene TRBJ2-2; D gene unclear. The germline V gene encodes CDR1 MNHNS and CDR2 SASEGT. The CDR3 has 14 residues. Trimming removed 4 bases from V and 6 bases from J, with 12 bases in between. In DNA, the CDR3 is TGTGCCAGCAGTGGGCTTCCCGGCGCCGGGGAGCTGTTTTTT. Protein product: CASSGLPGAGELFF.

This sequence joins TRBV4-1 and TRBJ2-7, with TRBD2 matching 12 bases. Germline trimming cut 4 bases from V and 4 bases from J; bases unmatched to any gene: 5. The CDR3 sequence is 15 residues long. Per germline, CDR1 MGHRA and CDR2 YSYEKL. The CDR3 DNA sequence: TGCGCCAGCAGCCTGACTAGCGGGGGTTCATACGAGCAGTACTTC. Its protein is CASSLTSGGSYEQYF.

V is TRBV30 and J is TRBJ2-7, with 14 bases that match TRBD2. The trim removed 7 bases at V and 3 bases at J, leaving 8 bases unmatched. The CDR3 sequence is 15 residues long. The V gene's germline CDR1 is GTSNPN and CDR2 SVGIG (reference sequence). In nucleotides, the CDR3 is TGTGCCTTACTTGGGACTAGCGGGGGCGGCTACGAGCAGTACTTC. This codes for CALLGTSGGGYEQYF.

The V and J genes are TRBV30 and TRBJ2-7; D unclear. The V gene's germline CDR1 is GTSNPN and CDR2 SVGIG (reference sequence). CDR3 length equals 12 residues. Trimming shortened V by 2 bases and J by 6 bases, and 11 bases separated the two germline ends. The CDR3 here is CAWSFGKSEQYF. The CDR3 DNA reads TGTGCCTGGAGTTTTGGGAAGTCCGAGCAGTACTTC.

The J gene is TRBJ2-7, the V gene TRBV10-1, with TRBD2 matching 7 bases. The length of the CDR3 is 16 residues. With 0 bases clipped from V and 1 base from J, the junction kept 6 bases outside the gene matches. Germline CDR1 WNHNN, CDR2 SYGVQD (reference sequence). CDR3 bases: TGCGCCAGCAGTGAGTCTGGGTTAGCGGGTTCCTACGAGCAGTACTTC. Translating it yields CASSESGLAGSYEQYF.

The chain recombines TRBV30 with TRBJ1-1; D is ambiguous. Trimming stripped 0 bases from V and 5 bases from J, with 13 bases between. Germline V gene sequence: CDR1 GTSNPN, CDR2 SVGIG (reference sequence). The CDR3 is made up of 14 amino acids. In DNA, the CDR3 is TGTGCCTGGAGTGTCATCGTGGGAAGAACTGAAGCTTTCTTT. This translates into CAWSVIVGRTEAFF.

The rearrangement links TRBV29-1 to TRBJ2-2; 8 bases fit TRBD2. The junction had 3 bases not matched to a gene; V was cut back by 6 bases and J by 0 bases. CDR1 is SQVTM and CDR2 is ANQGSEA in the germline V gene. This CDR3 region has 14 residues. CDR3 loop: CSVGSGTNTGELFF. For the CDR3, the DNA is TGCAGCGTCGGTAGCGGGACGAACACCGGGGAGCTGTTTTTT.

The CDR3 sequence is CASGPEGYNEQFF. The CDR3 DNA is TGTGCTAGTGGCCCCGAGGGGTACAATGAGCAGTTCTTC. V and J are TRBV12-5 and TRBJ2-1; D may correspond to TRBD1 or TRBD2 (5 bases each). The germline gives CDR1 LGHNT, CDR2 FRNRAP. CDR3 size: 13 residues. The V gene lost 6 bases and the J gene lost 4 bases, with 10 bases spanning the gap. Full variable domain (rest looked up from reference TRBV12-5 and TRBJ2-1): DARVTQTPRHKVTEMGQEVTMRCQPILGHNTVFWYRQTMMQGLELLAYFRNRAPLDDSGMPKDRFSAEMPDATLATLKIQPSEPRDSAVYFCASGPEGYNEQFFGPGTRLTVL.

This chain joins TRBV18 and TRBJ2-1; D gene ambiguous. The CDR3 consists of 14 residues. V dropped 0 bases and J dropped 10 bases, with 13 bases sitting between them. Germline V gene data show CDR1 as KGHSH and CDR2 as LQKENI. The CDR3 DNA is TGTGCCAGCTCACCACCGGTTAGCCGAACCGAGCAGTTCTTC. Protein product: CASSPPVSRTEQFF. The entire variable domain, with the rest obtained from reference TRBV18 and TRBJ2-1, is as follows: NAGVMQNPRHLVRRRGQEARLRCSPMKGHSHVYWYRQLPEEGLKFMVYLQKENIIDESGMPKERFSAEFPKEGPSILRIQQVVRGDSAAYFCASSPPVSRTEQFFGPGTRLTVL.